This T cell receptor beta chain was identified in a study of graft-versus-host responses after intestinal transplantation. Overall study findings and caveats: Researchers found GvH clones in recipient marrow, and some showed up first in ileum or blood.

Libraries were prepared by immunoSEQ multiplex PCR; TCRdb keeps only in-frame clonotypes and omits some of them. The table shows tens of thousands of clones, with approximately 88% occurring only once. Germline loops: CDR1 WNHNN, CDR2 SYGVQD (reference sequence). V was pared by 8 bases and J by 2 bases, with 3 bases of the junction left unmatched. The CDR3 loop spans 13 amino acids. Processing was applied to graft tissue in order to liberate intraepithelial and lamina propria lymphocytes. With regard to this clone: Its antigen remains unknown.

This receptor was identified in a human patient who received an intestinal transplant, so some T cells may come from the graft donor. The starting material was ileum tissue, obtained less than 400 days after transplant. The V call is TRBV10-1, the J call TRBJ2-1, with TRBD2 matching 7 bases. The CDR3 region is CASGGGTYNEQFF. In DNA form, the CDR3 reads TGCGCCAGCGGGGGGGGGACCTACAATGAGCAGTTCTTC.